These 32 T cell receptor beta chains came from one sample sequenced in a study of glioma-infiltrating T cells. Amplification of TCR alpha and beta CDR3 regions from RNA used iRepertoire nested multiplex PCR. MiXCR was run by TCRdb on the multiplex PCR reads, yielding one entry per CDR3 protein. The sample has some 160,000 distinct CDR3 sequences, under 55% seen once; the top ten hold roughly 5.2%. The sample comprised glioma tissue, nonneoplastic brain tissue, or PBMCs (not recorded which). The receptors come from a human donor with low-grade glioma or glioblastoma, undergoing nonglioma brain surgery, or in good health (not recorded which).

This clonotype was detected a few times. The rearrangement links TRBV27 to TRBJ2-3, with 7 bases fitting TRBD2. The J segment lost 0 bases and the V segment lost 9 bases, leaving 6 bases of the junction unmatched. The germline V gene encodes CDR1 MNHEY and CDR2 SMNVEV (reference sequence). This CDR3 is 14 amino acids long. CDR3 coding DNA: TGTGCCAGAAGCCCGGGACTAAGCACAGATACGCAGTATTTT. It translates to CARSPGLSTDTQYF.

This clonotype was detected only a few times. This clone may be a read error of a much larger clone one base away. The rearrangement uses TRBV20-1 and TRBJ2-7; maybe TRBD2 (5 bases). CDR3 length equals 12 residues. Germline assignment: CDR1 DFQATT and CDR2 SNEGSKA (reference sequence). The chain's CDR3 is CSAYSIDYEKYF. DNA of the CDR3: TGCAGTGCATACTCTATAGACTACGAGAAGTACTTC.

This clonotype is a singleton in its sample. This may be a read error, as it is one base from a much larger clone. Here the CDR3 omits its conserved ending phenylalanine or tryptophan, so a read error is the likely source. The chain combines TRBV28 with TRBJ1-2; D might be TRBD1 (5 bases). This CDR3 comprises 11 residues. The V end was cut by 5 bases, the J end by 6 bases, with 7 bases between. Germline V gene lookup returns CDR1 MDHEN and CDR2 SYDVKM. CDR3 coding DNA: TGTGCCAGCAGTGCAGGGCATGGCTACACCGTC. Translating gives CASSAGHGYTV.

This clonotype occurred once. V usage is TRBV4-1 and J usage is TRBJ1-1, with D perhaps TRBD1 (6 bases). The CDR3 is made up of 15 amino acids. Germline V lookup: CDR1 MGHRA, CDR2 YSYEKL. Trimming pared 4 bases from V and 5 bases from J, leaving 17 bases between. The CDR3 here is CASSPRNERGTEAFF. CDR3 sequence (DNA): TGCGCCAGCAGCCCCCGCAACGAGAGGGGGACTGAAGCTTTCTTT.

This clonotype appeared a few times. The chain couples TRBV29-1 to TRBJ2-1; D might be TRBD1 (5 bases). There are 12 residues in the CDR3. V dropped 4 bases and J dropped 6 bases, with 10 bases sitting between them. Germline loops: CDR1 SQVTM, CDR2 ANQGSEA. This chain's CDR3 is CSVGPRVNEQFF. The CDR3, as DNA: TGCAGCGTTGGCCCCAGGGTCAATGAGCAGTTCTTC.

This clonotype qualifies as medium-sized. This chain joins TRBV20-1 and TRBJ2-3; 12 bases match TRBD2. The CDR3 is 14 amino acids. The ends lost 5 bases at V and 2 bases at J; junction bases unmatched: 2. Germline V CDR1 and CDR2: DFQATT, SNEGSKA (reference sequence). This CDR3 reads CSAGLAGHTDTQYF. In DNA form, the CDR3 reads TGCAGTGCTGGACTAGCGGGGCACACAGATACGCAGTATTTT.

J is TRBJ1-1 and V is TRBV18; no reliable D call. CDR3 length: 13 amino acids. V was cut by 3 bases and J by 3 bases, with 8 bases left in between. Germline assignment: CDR1 KGHSH and CDR2 LQKENI. The CDR3 DNA sequence: TGTGCCAGCTCACCGATGGAGGACACTGAAGCTTTCTTT. It codes for CASSPMEDTEAFF. Full variable domain (rest looked up from reference TRBV18 and TRBJ1-1): NAGVMQNPRHLVRRRGQEARLRCSPMKGHSHVYWYRQLPEEGLKFMVYLQKENIIDESGMPKERFSAEFPKEGPSILRIQQVVRGDSAAYFCASSPMEDTEAFFGQGTRLTVV.

A few counts support this clonotype. This may come from a read error, since a much larger clone is one base off. The chain has TRBV25-1 and TRBJ1-5; tentatively, D is TRBD1 (5 bases). Trimming cost V 1 base and J 6 bases, with 13 bases left between them. CDR1 is MGHDK and CDR2 is SYGVNS in the germline V gene. This CDR3 contains 15 residues. The CDR3 spells CASSESSLRGQPQHF. CDR3 coding DNA: TGTGCCAGCAGTGAATCCAGCCTTAGGGGTCAGCCCCAGCATTTT.

For this clonotype: A much larger clone differs from this one at a single base, so this may be a read error. This chain joins TRBV28 and TRBJ2-7; D gene unclear. V shed 10 bases and J shed 5 bases, with 21 bases lying between them. The CDR3 extends over 14 amino acids. Germline CDR1 is MDHEN and CDR2 is SYDVKM. CDR3 nucleotide sequence: TGTGCCACCCTTCCCTTGAGTAGGCGAAACGAGCAGTACTTC. This sequence encodes CATLPLSRRNEQYF.

Turning to this clonotype: One base away lies a much larger clone, so this may be a sequencing read error. This chain links TRBV6-1 with TRBJ1-3; D gene unclear. Trimming removed 10 bases at V and 3 bases at J, with 16 bases between. From germline, CDR1 is MNHNS and CDR2 SASEGT. The CDR3 contains 14 residues. CDR3: CATRPSFFGNTIYF. The DNA for the CDR3 is TGTGCCACCCGACCAAGTTTCTTTGGAAACACCATATATTTT.

The chain has TRBV28 and TRBJ1-2, with D perhaps TRBD1 (5 bases). There are 15 residues in the CDR3. V lost 6 bases to trimming and J lost 7 bases, with 21 bases between them. Germline V gives CDR1 MDHEN, CDR2 SYDVKM. The CDR3 protein is CASSPGTVTSGGYTF. CDR3 bases: TGTGCCAGCAGCCCCGGGACGGTCACCTCTGGTGGCTACACCTTC.

V gene TRBV12-2 combines with J gene TRBJ2-7; the table gives TRBD1 as D, unverified against the DNA. TRBV12-2 is marked as a pseudogene. The CDR3 runs to 13 residues. CDR3 region: CASRQTCSDEQYF. Written as DNA, the CDR3 is TGTGCAAGTCGCCAAACCTGTAGTGACGAGCAGTACTTC.

This clonotype occurred many times. This chain uses TRBV4-1 with TRBJ2-7; D possibly corresponds to TRBD1 (6 bases). With 0 bases removed from V and 4 bases from J, the gap between germline ends came to 7 bases. CDR1 is MGHRA and CDR2 is YSYEKL in the germline V gene. This CDR3 spans 13 amino acids. The CDR3 DNA sequence: TGCGCCAGCAGCCAAGAACAGGGATACGAGCAGTACTTC. Translated, it gives CASSQEQGYEQYF.

A word on this clonotype: Being one base from a much bigger clone, this may be a read error. This chain connects TRBV20-1 to TRBJ2-7; 11 bases match TRBD2. In germline, CDR1 is DFQATT, CDR2 SNEGSKA (reference sequence). CDR3 size: 14 residues. CDR3 nucleotides: TGCAGTGCTCCCTATAGCGGGAGGGCGGGGGAGCAGTGCTTC. Its translation: CSAPYSGRAGEQCF.

The chain is built from TRBV20-1 and TRBJ2-1; D ambiguous. Germline loops: CDR1 DFQATT, CDR2 SNEGSKA (reference sequence). The V end lost 5 bases, the J end lost 5 bases, and 10 bases lay between the germline ends. The CDR3 is made up of 12 amino acids. The CDR3 DNA follows: TGCAGTGCTCCTTTAAAGGACAATGAGCAGTTCTTC. Translation: CSAPLKDNEQFF.

The sample holds a few counts of this clonotype. This may arise from a read error, as a much more abundant clone is one base away. Here the CDR3 reads CSARRGEGAEPQHF. The CDR3 DNA follows: TGCAGTGCTAGAAGAGGGGAGGGGGCTGAGCCCCAGCATTTT. The chain joins TRBV20-1 to TRBJ1-5; 7 bases match TRBD1. The trim removed 2 bases at V and 8 bases at J, leaving 9 bases unmatched. Germline CDR1 is DFQATT and CDR2 is SNEGSKA (reference sequence). The CDR3 has 14 amino acids.

With respect to this clonotype: Compared with germline, one end of the junction differs, possibly owing to a read error. The chain recombines TRBV5-1 with TRBJ2-1; D is possibly TRBD2 (6 bases). There are 16 residues in the CDR3. The V gene's germline CDR1 is SGHRS and CDR2 YFSETQ. The CDR3 sequence is CASILDWDLQFNEQFF. The CDR3 DNA reads TGCGCCAGCATCTTGGATTGGGACTTACAATTCAATGAGCAGTTCTTC.

The sample holds many counts of this clonotype. This chain uses TRBV20-1 with TRBJ1-4; possible D gene TRBD1, 5 bases. Between the trimmed V and J ends, which lost 6 bases and 3 bases, there was a span of 17 bases. CDR1 is DFQATT, CDR2 SNEGSKA, per germline (reference sequence). The CDR3 loop spans 15 amino acids. The CDR3 loop reads CSARTLRVSNEKLFF. CDR3 nucleotides: TGCAGTGCCAGGACCCTCAGGGTCTCTAATGAAAAACTGTTTTTT.

With regard to this clonotype: A much larger clonotype is one base distant, so this may be a read error. In DNA, the CDR3 is TGCAGTGATAGGGGGGGACTAGCGGGATCGGGTGTGACAGATACGCAGTATTTT. Its protein product is CSDRGGLAGSGVTDTQYF. This rearrangement joins TRBV20-1 to TRBJ2-3; 13 bases fit TRBD2. Germline V gives CDR1 DFQATT, CDR2 SNEGSKA (reference sequence). The V segment lost 7 bases and the J segment 3 bases; nucleotides outside the gene matches: 16. CDR3 length: 18 residues.

Remarks on this clonotype: One base away lies a much larger clone, so this may be a sequencing read error. The V gene is TRBV28, the J gene TRBJ2-5; a possible D gene is TRBD2 (6 bases). There are 15 residues in the CDR3. CDR1 is MDHEN, CDR2 SYDVKM, per germline. This CDR3 is CASSFTSKGQKTQYF. CDR3 sequence (DNA): TGTGCCAGCAGTTTTACTAGCAAAGGCCAAAAGACCCAGTACTTC.

The rearrangement uses TRBV7-2 and TRBJ2-1, with TRBD2 matching 10 bases. Germline V gene data show CDR1 as SGHTA and CDR2 as FQGNSA. V gave up 5 bases and J gave up 9 bases; unmatched junction bases: 10. The CDR3 consists of 15 residues. The CDR3 loop reads CASSAGLAEVSEQFF. The CDR3 coding sequence is TGTGCCAGCAGCGCAGGACTAGCGGAAGTAAGTGAGCAGTTCTTC.

This clonotype was picked up one time. This chain uses TRBV7-2 with TRBJ1-5, with 10 bases fitting TRBD1. Germline loops: CDR1 SGHTA, CDR2 FQGNSA. The CDR3 sequence is 15 residues long. J gave up 12 bases and V 2 bases, and 10 bases lay outside the gene matches. The CDR3 loop is CASSLRTGGDKLQHF. As DNA, the CDR3 is TGTGCCAGCAGCTTACGGACAGGGGGGGATAAGCTCCAGCATTTT.

The gene calls are TRBV24-1 and TRBJ2-5; 10 nucleotides agree with TRBD2. The junction had 5 bases not matched to a gene; V was cut back by 4 bases and J by 4 bases. CDR1 and CDR2 from the germline V gene are KGHDR and SFDVKD. The CDR3 covers 15 residues. The CDR3 reads CATSEPAGGPETQYF. The CDR3 DNA reads TGTGCCACCAGTGAGCCAGCGGGAGGGCCAGAGACCCAGTACTTC.

In regard to this clonotype: A junction end diverges from the germline sequence, so it may reflect a read error. This sequence joins TRBV7-2 and TRBJ1-1, with D possibly matching TRBD1 (5 bases). This CDR3 region has 14 residues. Germline V gene sequence: CDR1 SGHTA, CDR2 FQGNSA. The CDR3 region is CASSQPGGTTEASF. The DNA of the CDR3 is TGTGCCAGCAGCCAACCGGGGGGTACCACTGAAGCTTCCTTT.

This clonotype was counted ten times or more. The chain couples TRBV18 to TRBJ1-1; D unclear. The V gene lost 3 bases and the J gene lost 0 bases, with 11 bases spanning the gap. Germline V gene data show CDR1 as KGHSH and CDR2 as LQKENI. This CDR3 is 15 amino acids long. CDR3 sequence: CASSPVVSMNTEAFF. The CDR3, as DNA: TGTGCCAGCTCACCGGTAGTGTCTATGAACACTGAAGCTTTCTTT.

Points on this clonotype: This may stem from a read error, because a much larger clone lies one nucleotide away. The rearrangement uses TRBV28 and TRBJ2-2; no reliable D call. V was pared by 9 bases and J by 2 bases, with 13 bases between. CDR1 and CDR2 (germline): MDHEN, SYDVKM. This CDR3 has 14 amino acids. CDR3 amino acids: CARRPPINTGELFF. Here the CDR3 DNA reads TGTGCCAGAAGACCCCCAATAAACACCGGGGAGCTGTTTTTT. Variable domain in full (rest from reference TRBV28 and TRBJ2-2): DVKVTQSSRYLVKRTGEKVFLECVQDMDHENMFWYRQDPGLGLRLIYFSYDVKMKEKGDIPEGYSVSREKKERFSLILESASTNQTSMYLCARRPPINTGELFFGEGSRLTVL.

The J gene is TRBJ2-7, the V gene TRBV7-2, with D possibly matching TRBD2 (7 bases). The V and J ends lost 4 bases and 6 bases respectively, with 25 bases between them. The V gene's germline CDR1 is SGHTA and CDR2 FQGNSA. The CDR3 is 17 amino acids. This CDR3 reads CASSSPTGLGGRGEQYF. The CDR3 DNA reads TGTGCCAGCAGCTCTCCCACTGGACTAGGGGGAAGAGGCGAGCAGTACTTC.

This clonotype was found many times. This sequence joins TRBV24-1 and TRBJ1-5; D gene unclear. The CDR3 is made up of 14 amino acids. The V and J ends lost 3 bases and 4 bases respectively, with 9 bases between them. Germline CDR1 and CDR2: KGHDR and SFDVKD. The CDR3 sequence is CATSDDGRNQPQHF. The CDR3 coding sequence is TGTGCCACCAGTGATGATGGCCGGAATCAGCCCCAGCATTTT.

This clonotype was observed a few times. The V call is TRBV3-1, the J call TRBJ2-7, with 8 bases lining up with TRBD1. J was trimmed by 3 bases and V by 4 bases; bases with no gene match: 5. Germline CDR1 is LGHDT and CDR2 is YNNKEL (reference sequence). This CDR3 spans 14 amino acids. The CDR3 spells CASSPLGQGYEQYF. The CDR3 coding sequence is TGTGCCAGCAGCCCGCTCGGACAGGGCTACGAGCAGTACTTC.

This clonotype has ten or more counts. As DNA, the CDR3 is TGTGCCAGCAGTTTAGCCCCGGCGCGGCTCGAAGCTTTCTTT. The encoded protein is CASSLAPARLEAFF. The gene calls are TRBV28 and TRBJ1-1; D not resolved. Germline CDR1 reads MDHEN; CDR2 reads SYDVKM. This CDR3 spans 14 amino acids. The ends were cut back, 2 bases at V and 8 bases at J, with 15 bases in the middle.

The J gene is TRBJ2-5, the V gene TRBV28, with 13 bases matching TRBD2. This CDR3 is 16 amino acids long. Looked up from germline, CDR1 is MDHEN and CDR2 is SYDVKM. J lost 3 bases, V lost 1 base, and 2 bases had no gene match. In DNA, the CDR3 is TGTGCCAGCAGTTTATTTACTAGCGGGAGGGAAGAGACCCAGTACTTC. This translates into CASSLFTSGREETQYF.

Worth noting for this clonotype: A much larger clonotype is one base distant, so this may be a read error. The rearrangement joins TRBV2 to TRBJ1-2, with 9 bases that match TRBD1. Germline CDR1 and CDR2: SNHLY and FYNNEI. The length of the CDR3 is 14 residues. Germline trimming cut 3 bases from V and 7 bases from J; bases unmatched to any gene: 6. DNA for the CDR3: TGTGCCAGCAGTGAGGTACAGGGGGCAATTGGCTACACCTTC. It is translated as CASSEVQGAIGYTF. The variable domain in full, with the rest retrieved from reference TRBV2 and TRBJ1-2, is EPEVTQTPSHQVTQMGQEVILRCVPISNHLYFYWYRQILGQKVEFLVSFYNNEISEKSEIFDDQFSVERPDGSNFTLKIRSTKLEDSAMYFCASSEVQGAIGYTFGSGTRLTVV.